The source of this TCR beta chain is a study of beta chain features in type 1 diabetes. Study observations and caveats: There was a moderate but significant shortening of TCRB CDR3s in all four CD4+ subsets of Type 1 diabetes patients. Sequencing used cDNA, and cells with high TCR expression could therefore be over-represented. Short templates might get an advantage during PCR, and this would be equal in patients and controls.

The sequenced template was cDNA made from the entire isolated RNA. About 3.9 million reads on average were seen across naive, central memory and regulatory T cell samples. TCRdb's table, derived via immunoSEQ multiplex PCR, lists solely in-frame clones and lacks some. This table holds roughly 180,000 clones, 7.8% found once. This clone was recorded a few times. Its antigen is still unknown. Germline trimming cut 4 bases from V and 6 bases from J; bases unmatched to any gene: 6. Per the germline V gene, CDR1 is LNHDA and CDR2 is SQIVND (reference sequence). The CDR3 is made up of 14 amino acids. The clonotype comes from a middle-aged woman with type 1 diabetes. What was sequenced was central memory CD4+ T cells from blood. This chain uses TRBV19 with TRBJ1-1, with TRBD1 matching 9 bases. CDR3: CASSTLQGAAEAFF. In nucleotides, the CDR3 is TGTGCCAGTAGTACGCTACAGGGGGCCGCTGAAGCTTTCTTT. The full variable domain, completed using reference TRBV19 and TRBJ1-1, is DGGITQSPKYLFRKEGQNVTLSCEQNLNHDAMYWYRQDPGQGLRLIYYSQIVNDFQKGDIAEGYSVSREKKESFPLTVTSAQKNPTAFYLCASSTLQGAAEAFFGQGTRLTVV.